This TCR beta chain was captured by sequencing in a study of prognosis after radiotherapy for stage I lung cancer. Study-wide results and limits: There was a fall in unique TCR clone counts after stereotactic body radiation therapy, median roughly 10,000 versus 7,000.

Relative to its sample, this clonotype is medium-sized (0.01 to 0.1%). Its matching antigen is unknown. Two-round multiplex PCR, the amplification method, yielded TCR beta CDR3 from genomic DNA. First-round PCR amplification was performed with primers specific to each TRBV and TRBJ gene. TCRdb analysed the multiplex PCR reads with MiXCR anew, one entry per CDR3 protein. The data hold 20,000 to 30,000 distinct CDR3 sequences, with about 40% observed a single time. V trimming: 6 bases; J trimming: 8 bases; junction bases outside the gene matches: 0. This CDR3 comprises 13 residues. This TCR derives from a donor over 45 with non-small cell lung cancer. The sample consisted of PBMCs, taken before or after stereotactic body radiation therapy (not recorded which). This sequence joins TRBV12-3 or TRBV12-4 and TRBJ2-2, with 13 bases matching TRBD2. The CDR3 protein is CASRGLAGGELFF. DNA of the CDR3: TGTGCCAGCAGGGGACTAGCGGGAGGGGAGCTGTTTTTT.